The clone carrying this T cell receptor beta chain showed up just a few times. Trimming removed 6 bases from V and 6 bases from J; junction bases left unmatched: 8. The CDR3 has 15 amino acids. The germline V gene encodes CDR1 MDHEN and CDR2 SYDVKM. Via the markers CD45RO/CCR7/CD25/CD127/CD95/CD27, stem cell-like memory, regulatory, central memory and naive CD4+ cells were sorted. The study reverse transcribed the entire isolated RNA, so it sequenced expressed TCRB transcripts. The average output of naive, central memory and regulatory T cell samples was approximately 3.7 million reads. Measured with immunoSEQ multiplex PCR; TCRdb has only the in-frame clones, and not every one. Here the sample spans more than 110,000 clones, less than 8.5% being singletons. This entry belongs to a study of beta chain features in type 1 diabetes.

Sequencing was performed on central memory CD4+ T cells from blood. The receptor's source is a woman in her 30s in good health. The chain is built from TRBV28 and TRBJ2-3; 11 bases align to TRBD2. The chain's CDR3 is CASRVAGGGRDTQYF. The CDR3 nucleotides are TGTGCCAGCAGGGTAGCGGGAGGGGGTAGGGATACGCAGTATTTT.